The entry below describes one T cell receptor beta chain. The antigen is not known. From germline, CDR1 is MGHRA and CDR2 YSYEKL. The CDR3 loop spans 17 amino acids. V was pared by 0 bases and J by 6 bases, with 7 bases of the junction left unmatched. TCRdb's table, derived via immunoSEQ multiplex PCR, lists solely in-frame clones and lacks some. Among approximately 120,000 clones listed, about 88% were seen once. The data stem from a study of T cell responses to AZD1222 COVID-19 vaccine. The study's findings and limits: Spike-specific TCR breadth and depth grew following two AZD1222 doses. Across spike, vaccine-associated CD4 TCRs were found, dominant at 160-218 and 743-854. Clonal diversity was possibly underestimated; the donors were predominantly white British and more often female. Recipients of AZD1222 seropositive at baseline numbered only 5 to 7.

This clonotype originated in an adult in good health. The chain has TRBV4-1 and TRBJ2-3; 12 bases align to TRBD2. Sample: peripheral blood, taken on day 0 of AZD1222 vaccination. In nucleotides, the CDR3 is TGCGCCAGCAGCCAAGAGAATCTAGCGGGAGGGCGGGATACGCAGTATTTT. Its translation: CASSQENLAGGRDTQYF.